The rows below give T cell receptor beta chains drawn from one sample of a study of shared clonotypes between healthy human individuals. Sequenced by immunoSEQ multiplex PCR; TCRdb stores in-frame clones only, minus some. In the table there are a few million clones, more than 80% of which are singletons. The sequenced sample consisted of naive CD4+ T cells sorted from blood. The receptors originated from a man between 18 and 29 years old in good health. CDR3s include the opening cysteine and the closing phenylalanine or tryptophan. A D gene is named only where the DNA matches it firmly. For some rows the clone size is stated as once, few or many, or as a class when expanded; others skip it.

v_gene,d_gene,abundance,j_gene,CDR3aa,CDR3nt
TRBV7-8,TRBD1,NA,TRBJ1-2,CASSTQSGDREGRYGYTF,TGTGCCAGCAGCACCCAGTCCGGGGACAGGGAGGGCCGCTATGGCTACACCTTC
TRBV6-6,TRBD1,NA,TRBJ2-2,CASSYPGTGNTGELFF,TGTGCCAGCAGTTACCCCGGGACAGGGAACACCGGGGAGCTGTTTTTT
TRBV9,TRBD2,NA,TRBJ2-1,CASSVSGGGSYNEQFF,TGTGCCAGCAGCGTATCAGGCGGGGGGTCCTACAATGAGCAGTTCTTC
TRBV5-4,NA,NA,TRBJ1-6,CASSLGGSSYNSPLHF,TGTGCCAGCAGCTTGGGGGGGAGCTCCTATAATTCACCCCTCCACTTT
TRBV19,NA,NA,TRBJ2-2,CASSRILKNTGELFF,TGTGCCAGTAGTAGAATTTTGAAAAACACCGGGGAGCTGTTTTTT
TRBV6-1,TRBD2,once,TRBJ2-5,CASSSSGGDKETQYF,TGTGCCAGCAGTTCTAGCGGGGGGGATAAAGAGACCCAGTACTTC
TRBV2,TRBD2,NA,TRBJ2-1,CASSTTSGEQFF,TGTGCCAGCAGTACGACTAGCGGTGAGCAGTTCTTC
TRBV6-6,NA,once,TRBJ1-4,CASSYSVNRKNEKLFF,TGTGCCAGCAGTTACTCGGTTAACAGGAAGAATGAAAAACTGTTTTTT
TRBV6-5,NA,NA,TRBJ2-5,CASSGGAADQETQYF,TGTGCCAGCAGTGGGGGAGCAGCGGACCAAGAGACCCAGTACTTC
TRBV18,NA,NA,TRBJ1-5,CASSPEGVSNQPQHF,TGTGCCAGCTCACCTGAGGGAGTTAGCAATCAGCCCCAGCATTTT
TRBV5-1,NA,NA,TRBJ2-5,CASRASQETQYF,TGCGCCAGCAGAGCCTCACAAGAGACCCAGTACTTC
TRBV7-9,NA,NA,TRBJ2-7,CASSLGSVYEQYF,TGTGCCAGCAGCTTAGGGTCAGTATACGAGCAGTACTTC
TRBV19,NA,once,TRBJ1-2,CASSTSRGREYGYTF,TGTGCCAGTAGTACTAGCCGGGGGCGCGAATATGGCTACACCTTC